This T cell receptor beta chain was retrieved from a study of early T cells in non-severe SARS-CoV-2 infection (dated by TCRdb to about 2021). As for the study more broadly: TCR sequencing used bulk RNA from unsorted whole blood, so alpha and beta chains could not be paired. Overall results and qualifications from the work: VDJdb matching was skewed toward anti-spike CD8 responses and likely underestimated virus-specific expansions by missing private and CD4 specificities.

A case-control design nested within a healthcare worker cohort in London, UK, was used, with weekly nasopharyngeal swab PCR tests and blood sampling performed. Between 23 and 31 March 2020, the week of the UK lockdown, healthcare workers were enrolled and then followed up weekly for as long as 16 weeks. From the cysteine up to the phenylalanine, the CDR3 has a length of 13 residues. Only CDR3 DNA remains: 39 bases, in frame from the first base. Compared with germline, V lacks 10 bases and J lacks 8 bases; bases without a gene match: 10. Reading the germline V gene gives CDR1 MNHEY and CDR2 SVGAGI. The table lists this clonotype with a few counts. Its target antigen remains unknown. Qualities for individual bases were not recorded, and no much larger clone is one base off. Library generation was performed with 5' RACE. Sequenced on a NextSeq 500. In the TCR library protocol, unique molecular identifiers were attached to individual cDNA molecules to correct for PCR bias and sequencing error. Both TCR alpha and beta chains were sequenced, and tight co-correlation was observed between alpha and beta sequence abundances in each sample. Under the source paper's analysis protocol: Decombinator V4 was used to annotate TCR sequences for V gene, J gene and CDR3. Expanded TCRs were defined as changing significantly between any two time points under a Poisson model with p below 0.0001. TCR abundances were normalised to the total number of TCRs sequenced per sample and expressed as counts per million. MAIT TCRs were defined by TRAV1-2 paired with TRAJ12, TRAJ20 or TRAJ33, and iNKT TCRs by TRAV10 paired with TRAJ18. A search of VDJdb, accessed on 1 November 2021, was run for TCRs annotated to CMV, EBV and SARS-CoV-2, with TCRs annotated for multiple antigens excluded. TCRdb trimmed the raw reads at Q25, called clones with MiXCR and kept productive beta chains. Identical CDR3 protein sequences are pooled into one entry, listed with their most common genes and DNA. TCRdb, rather than the study authors, made the V and J calls. Within this sample are roughly 47,000 distinct CDR3 sequences, with more than 5.5% of them counted one time only. Together, the top ten hold about 3% of the sample.

This receptor chain uses TRBV6-5 and TRBJ2-1; 8 bases in the junction line up with TRBD1. This sample comprised whole blood, obtained at baseline. This TCR came from an adult who was a healthcare worker with PCR-confirmed SARS-CoV-2 infection or an uninfected control (not recorded which). The CDR3 reads CATYRGVGDEQFF. The DNA is TGTGCCACGTACAGGGGGGTTGGCGATGAGCAGTTCTTC.